These 21 T cell receptor beta chains originate from one sample sequenced in a study of T-cell memory formation after mild COVID-19. TCRdb re-analysed the 5' RACE reads in MiXCR, keeping a single row per CDR3 protein. The data contain 400,000 or so distinct CDR3 sequences, around 18% of them singletons. The material sequenced was PBMCs or a T cell subset sorted from them (not recorded which). The receptors stem from an adult woman who had mild COVID-19 (a few samples of this study predate the infection). Cell type and time point are not known.

The gene calls are TRBV12-3 or TRBV12-4 and TRBJ1-3, with 11 bases matching TRBD1. V gave up 8 bases and J gave up 6 bases; unmatched junction bases: 3. The CDR3 runs 13 residues. The CDR3 sequence is CASGGQGENTIYF. The DNA of the CDR3 is TGTGCCAGCGGGGGACAGGGGGAAAACACCATATATTTT.

This clonotype appeared a few times. Sequence at one end of the junction differs from germline and may be a read error. The rearrangement joins TRBV7-8 to TRBJ2-7; TRBD2 matches at 7 bases. The CDR3 loop spans 15 amino acids. Germline CDR1 reads SGHVS; CDR2 reads FQNEAQ. Written as DNA, the CDR3 is TGTGCCAGCAGCATAGCCGGGACTACCAACAGCGAGCAGTACTTC. Its protein product is CASSIAGTTNSEQYF. Based on the CDR3 plus reference TRBV7-8 and TRBJ2-7, the full variable domain is GAGVSQSPRYKVAKRGQDVALRCDPISGHVSLFWYQQALGQGPEFLTYFQNEAQLDKSGLPSDRFFAERPEGSVSTLKIQRTQQEDSAVYLCASSIAGTTNSEQYFGPGTRLTVT.

This clonotype was picked up a small number of times. V and J are TRBV7-9 and TRBJ2-7, with 7 bases that match TRBD2. Germline loops: CDR1 SEHNR, CDR2 FQNEAQ (reference sequence). The CDR3 loop spans 14 amino acids. The trim removed 1 base at V and 3 bases at J, leaving 3 bases unmatched. The CDR3 here is CASSLVERGYEQYF. Written as DNA, the CDR3 is TGTGCCAGCAGCTTAGTGGAGCGGGGCTACGAGCAGTACTTC.

CDR3 coding DNA: TGTGCCAGCAGCGGCAGGGGTACTGAAAAACTGTTTTTT. It codes for CASSGRGTEKLFF. The V and J genes are TRBV7-2 and TRBJ1-4, with a possible D match to TRBD1 (6 bases). CDR1 is SGHTA and CDR2 is FQGNSA in the germline V gene. CDR3 length: 13 amino acids. V lost 5 bases, J lost 7 bases, and 11 bases lay in between.

The rearrangement joins TRBV6-6 to TRBJ2-1, with 7 positions matching TRBD1. The CDR3 contains 15 residues. V was clipped by 0 bases and J by 6 bases; unmatched bases: 5. Germline V gene lookup returns CDR1 MNHNY and CDR2 SVGAGI (reference sequence). As DNA, the CDR3 is TGTGCCAGCAGTTACTCTCCGGCAGGGGGCAATGAGCAGTTCTTC. This translates into CASSYSPAGGNEQFF.

Only a few counts were recorded for this clonotype. In DNA, the CDR3 is TGCAGTGCTAGAATGGGGTGGCAGGGTCCCAATCAGCCCCAGCATTTT. Amino acids: CSARMGWQGPNQPQHF. V gene TRBV20-1 combines with J gene TRBJ1-5; D might be TRBD1 (5 bases). Trimming removed 2 bases from V and 3 bases from J, with 17 bases in between. CDR3 length: 16 amino acids. Germline V gene lookup returns CDR1 DFQATT and CDR2 SNEGSKA (reference sequence).

The J gene is TRBJ2-1, the V gene TRBV7-9; D call uncertain. Germline V lookup: CDR1 SEHNR, CDR2 FQNEAQ (reference sequence). The CDR3 is 15 amino acids. V was trimmed by 6 bases and J by 0 bases, leaving 12 bases between them. In nucleotides, the CDR3 is TGTGCCAGCAGTCCCAAGGATAGCTCCTACAATGAGCAGTTCTTC. This gives the protein CASSPKDSSYNEQFF.

Written as DNA, the CDR3 is TGTGCCTGGATACGGGAGGCACCCTACGAGCAGTACTTC. Protein: CAWIREAPYEQYF. The chain joins TRBV30 to TRBJ2-7; 7 positions agree with TRBD2. CDR3 size: 13 residues. Germline CDR1 and CDR2: GTSNPN and SVGIG (reference sequence). J lost 2 bases, V lost 4 bases, and 5 bases had no gene match.

This clonotype was found a few times. V gene TRBV3-1 combines with J gene TRBJ1-6; tentatively, D is TRBD1 (5 bases). Trimming removed 4 bases from V and 7 bases from J, with 17 bases in between. Germline assignment: CDR1 LGHDT and CDR2 YNNKEL (reference sequence). The CDR3 runs to 16 residues. The CDR3 DNA is TGTGCCAGCAGCCTAATGCCGCCGGGGGAAAATTCACCCCTCCACTTT. Translated: CASSLMPPGENSPLHF.

This clonotype was observed a handful of times. The J gene is TRBJ1-6, the V gene TRBV7-9; the D is unclear. Per germline, CDR1 SEHNR and CDR2 FQNEAQ (reference sequence). This CDR3 region has 12 residues. Trimming shortened V by 3 bases and J by 8 bases, and 5 bases separated the two germline ends. The CDR3 loop is CASSFGDSPLHF. DNA for the CDR3: TGTGCCAGCAGCTTCGGGGATTCACCCCTCCACTTT. Full variable domain (missing parts from reference TRBV7-9 and TRBJ1-6): DTGVSQNPRHKITKRGQNVTFRCDPISEHNRLYWYRQTLGQGPEFLTYFQNEAQLEKSRLLSDRFSAERPKGSFSTLEIQRTEQGDSAMYLCASSFGDSPLHFGNGTRLTVT.

On this clonotype: Since a much larger clone is just one base distant, this may be a read error. The rearrangement links TRBV7-2 to TRBJ2-2, with D unclear. Trimming shortened V by 2 bases and J by 2 bases, and 3 bases separated the two germline ends. The CDR3 contains 13 residues. The germline CDR1 and CDR2 sequences are SGHTA and FQGNSA. CDR3 sequence: CASSLHNTGELFF. Written as DNA, the CDR3 is TGTGCCAGCAGCTTACACAACACCGGGGAGCTGTTTTTT.

This rearrangement joins TRBV14 to TRBJ2-7; D is perhaps TRBD1 or TRBD2 (5 bases each). Between the trimmed V and J ends, which lost 4 bases and 2 bases, there was a span of 15 bases. The CDR3 spans 15 residues. The germline gives CDR1 SGHDN, CDR2 FVKESK. CDR3 sequence (DNA): TGTGCCAGCAGCCGAATCCGGGACGAACCCTACGAGCAGTACTTC. This translates into CASSRIRDEPYEQYF.

The chain combines TRBV3-1 with TRBJ2-1; 10 nucleotides match TRBD2. The germline V gene has CDR1 LGHDT and CDR2 YNNKEL (reference sequence). The CDR3 is 16 amino acids. Unmatched junction bases numbered 7, after V lost 1 base and J lost 7 bases. CDR3 DNA: TGTGCCAGCAGCCAAGCTCTAGCGGGAGCTAGGAATGAGCAGTTCTTC. It is translated as CASSQALAGARNEQFF.

The table lists this clonotype with a few counts. The chain joins TRBV4-1 to TRBJ1-1; perhaps TRBD1 as D (6 bases). The CDR3 contains 14 residues. In germline, CDR1 is MGHRA, CDR2 YSYEKL. V was trimmed by 0 bases and J by 3 bases, leaving 8 bases between them. The chain's CDR3 is CASSQEGGHTEAFF. The CDR3 DNA reads as TGCGCCAGCAGCCAAGAGGGGGGCCACACTGAAGCTTTCTTT.

The sample holds a few counts of this clonotype. The chain is built from TRBV3-1 and TRBJ1-5, with a weak D call TRBD1 (5 bases). This CDR3 region has 13 residues. Germline assignment: CDR1 LGHDT and CDR2 YNNKEL (reference sequence). With 1 base removed from V and 6 bases from J, the gap between germline ends came to 7 bases. The CDR3 protein is CASSQVGGQPQHF. CDR3 DNA: TGTGCCAGCAGCCAAGTTGGGGGTCAGCCCCAGCATTTT.

This chain connects TRBV6-5 to TRBJ1-3; D may be TRBD1 (5 bases). The CDR3 totals 14 residues. Looked up from germline, CDR1 is MNHEY and CDR2 is SVGAGI. Trimming stripped 6 bases from V and 2 bases from J, with 11 bases between. This chain's CDR3 is CASRRGGPGNTIYF. CDR3 in DNA: TGTGCCAGCAGGAGGGGAGGACCTGGAAACACCATATATTTT.

This clonotype was counted a few times. The rearrangement joins TRBV13 to TRBJ2-7, with D possibly TRBD2 on 6 matching bases. CDR1 is PRHDT, CDR2 FYEKMQ, per germline (reference sequence). Deletions cut 5 bases from V and 9 bases from J, with 29 bases between. The CDR3 is 17 residues long. Here the CDR3 DNA reads TGTGCCAGCAGCGACAACACGGCGGGACCTTTGGAGGTCGGGCAGTACTTC. Its protein is CASSDNTAGPLEVGQYF.

The chain recombines TRBV12-3 or TRBV12-4 with TRBJ2-7, with 7 positions matching TRBD2. The V and J ends lost 6 bases and 4 bases, in that order; junction bases with no gene match: 15. The CDR3 covers 16 residues. CDR3 DNA: TGTGCCAGCAGCCGCCTGGGGGGGGGTTTCTCTTACGAGCAGTACTTC. Translating it yields CASSRLGGGFSYEQYF.

This rearrangement joins TRBV30 to TRBJ2-1, with D tentatively TRBD2 (5 bases). Germline-derived CDR1 and CDR2 are GTSNPN and SVGIG (reference sequence). This CDR3 has 13 amino acids. V shed 4 bases and J shed 3 bases, with 10 bases lying between them. CDR3 nucleotide sequence: TGTGCCTGGAAGAGGACTCTCTACAATGAGCAGTTCTTC. Its translation: CAWKRTLYNEQFF. The full variable domain, rest sourced from reference TRBV30 and TRBJ2-1, is SQTIHQWPATLVQPVGSPLSLECTVEGTSNPNLYWYRQAAGRGLQLLFYSVGIGQISSEVPQNLSASRPQDRQFILSSKKLLLSDSGFYLCAWKRTLYNEQFFGPGTRLTVL.

The sample holds a few counts of this clonotype. The genes are TRBV5-1 and TRBJ2-3; D call uncertain. Trimming removed 0 bases at V and 5 bases at J, with 7 bases between. Per the germline V gene, CDR1 is SGHRS and CDR2 is YFSETQ. This CDR3 is 13 amino acids long. The CDR3 sequence: CASSLEAVDTQYF. The CDR3 DNA reads TGCGCCAGCAGCTTGGAGGCAGTAGATACGCAGTATTTT. Filled out from reference TRBV5-1 and TRBJ2-3, the complete variable domain reads KAGVTQTPRYLIKTRGQQVTLSCSPISGHRSVSWYQQTPGQGLQFLFEYFSETQRNKGNFPGRFSGRQFSNSRSEMNVSTLELGDSALYLCASSLEAVDTQYFGPGTRLTVL.

This clonotype was seen more than once but under ten times. The chain recombines TRBV29-1 with TRBJ1-3; no clear D. This CDR3 comprises 14 residues. V shed 0 bases and J shed 0 bases, with 6 bases lying between them. Per germline, CDR1 SQVTM and CDR2 ANQGSEA. The CDR3 sequence: CSVEDGNSGNTIYF. CDR3 coding DNA: TGCAGCGTTGAAGACGGAAACTCTGGAAACACCATATATTTT.